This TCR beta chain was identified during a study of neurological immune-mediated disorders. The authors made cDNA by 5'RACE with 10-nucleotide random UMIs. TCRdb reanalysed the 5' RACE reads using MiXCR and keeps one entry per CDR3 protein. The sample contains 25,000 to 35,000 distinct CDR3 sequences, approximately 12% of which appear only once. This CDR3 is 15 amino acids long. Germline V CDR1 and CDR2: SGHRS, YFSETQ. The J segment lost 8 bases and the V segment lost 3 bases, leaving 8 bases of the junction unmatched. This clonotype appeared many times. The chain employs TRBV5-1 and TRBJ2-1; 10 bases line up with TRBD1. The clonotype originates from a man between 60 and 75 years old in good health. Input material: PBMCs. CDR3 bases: TGCGCCAGCAGCTCCCCGGGACAGGGGATTTATGAGCAGTTCTTC. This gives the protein CASSSPGQGIYEQFF.